This T cell receptor beta chain was captured by sequencing in a study of T-cell memory formation after mild COVID-19. Whole-study results and caveats: Second-wave clones with a day 37 peak had unconfirmed SARS-CoV-2 specificity.

To note about this clonotype: What it binds is not known.

TCRdb itself ran the 5' RACE reads through MiXCR, one entry per CDR3 protein. Among 250,000 to 300,000 distinct CDR3 sequences, 15% to 20% were seen once, and the ten largest hold less than 30%. Germline V gives CDR1 SGHTA, CDR2 FQGNSA. This CDR3 spans 19 amino acids. The V segment lost 1 base and the J segment 1 base; nucleotides outside the gene matches: 14. This sequence was found in a young man who had mild COVID-19 (a few samples of this study predate the infection). Cell type and time point are not known. Sequenced material: PBMCs or a T cell subset sorted from them (not recorded which). The chain recombines TRBV7-2 with TRBJ2-7; 9 bases line up with TRBD1. CDR3 in amino acids: CASSLGKGFGTGSSYEQYF. In DNA form, the CDR3 reads TGTGCCAGCAGCTTAGGGAAGGGTTTCGGGACAGGGTCTTCCTACGAGCAGTACTTC.